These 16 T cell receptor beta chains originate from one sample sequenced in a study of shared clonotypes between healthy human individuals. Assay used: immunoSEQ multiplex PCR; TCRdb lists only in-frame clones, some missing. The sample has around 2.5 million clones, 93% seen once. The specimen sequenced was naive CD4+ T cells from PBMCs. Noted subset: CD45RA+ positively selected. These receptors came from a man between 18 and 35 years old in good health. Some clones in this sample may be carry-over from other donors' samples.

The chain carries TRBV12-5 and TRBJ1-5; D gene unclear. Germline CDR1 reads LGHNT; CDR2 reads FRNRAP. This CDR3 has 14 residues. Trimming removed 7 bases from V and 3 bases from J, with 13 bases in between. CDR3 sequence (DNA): TGTGCTAGTGCCAAGGACGGCTTCAATCAGCCCCAGCATTTT. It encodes CASAKDGFNQPQHF. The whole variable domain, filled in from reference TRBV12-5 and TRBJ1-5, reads DARVTQTPRHKVTEMGQEVTMRCQPILGHNTVFWYRQTMMQGLELLAYFRNRAPLDDSGMPKDRFSAEMPDATLATLKIQPSEPRDSAVYFCASAKDGFNQPQHFGDGTRLSIL.

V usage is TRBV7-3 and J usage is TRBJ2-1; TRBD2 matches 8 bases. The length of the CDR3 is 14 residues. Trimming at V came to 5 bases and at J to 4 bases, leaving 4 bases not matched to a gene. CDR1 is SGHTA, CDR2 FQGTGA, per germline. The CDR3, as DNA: TGTGCCAGCAGCCCAGCGGGAGCTTACAATGAGCAGTTCTTC. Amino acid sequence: CASSPAGAYNEQFF.

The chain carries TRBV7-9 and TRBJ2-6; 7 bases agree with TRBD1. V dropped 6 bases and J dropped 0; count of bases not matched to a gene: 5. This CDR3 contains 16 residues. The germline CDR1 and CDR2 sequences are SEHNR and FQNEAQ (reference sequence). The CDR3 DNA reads TGTGCCAGCAGAGACAGGGTGGACTCTGGGGCCAACGTCCTGACTTTC. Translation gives CASRDRVDSGANVLTF.

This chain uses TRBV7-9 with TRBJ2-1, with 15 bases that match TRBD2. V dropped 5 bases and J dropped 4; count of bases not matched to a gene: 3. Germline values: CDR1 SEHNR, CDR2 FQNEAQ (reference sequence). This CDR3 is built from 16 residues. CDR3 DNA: TGTGCCAGCAGCCGGACTAGCGGGAGGGGATACAATGAGCAGTTCTTC. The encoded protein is CASSRTSGRGYNEQFF.

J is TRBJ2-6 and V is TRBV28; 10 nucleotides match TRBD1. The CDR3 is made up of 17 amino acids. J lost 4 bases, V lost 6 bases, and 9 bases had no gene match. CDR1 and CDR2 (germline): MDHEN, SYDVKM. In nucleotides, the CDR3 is TGTGCCAGCAGCTGGACCGGGACAGGGGTCGGGGCCAACGTCCTGACTTTC. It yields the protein CASSWTGTGVGANVLTF.

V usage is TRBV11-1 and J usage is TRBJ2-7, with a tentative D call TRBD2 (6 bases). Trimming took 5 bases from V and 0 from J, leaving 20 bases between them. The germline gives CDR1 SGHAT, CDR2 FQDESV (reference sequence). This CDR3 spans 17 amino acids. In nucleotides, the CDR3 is TGTGCCAGCAGCCATAAACGGAGGGGATCCATCTCCTACGAGCAGTACTTC. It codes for CASSHKRRGSISYEQYF. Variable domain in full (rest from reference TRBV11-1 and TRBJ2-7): EAEVAQSPRYKITEKSQAVAFWCDPISGHATLYWYRQILGQGPELLVQFQDESVVDDSQLPKDRFSAERLKGVDSTLKIQPAELGDSAMYLCASSHKRRGSISYEQYFGPGTRLTVT.

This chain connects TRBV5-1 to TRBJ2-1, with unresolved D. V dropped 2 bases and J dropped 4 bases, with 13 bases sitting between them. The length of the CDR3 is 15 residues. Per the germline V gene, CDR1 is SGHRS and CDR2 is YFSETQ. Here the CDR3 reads CASSFGDLGYNEQFF. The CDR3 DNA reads TGCGCCAGCAGCTTCGGAGACCTTGGGTACAATGAGCAGTTCTTC.

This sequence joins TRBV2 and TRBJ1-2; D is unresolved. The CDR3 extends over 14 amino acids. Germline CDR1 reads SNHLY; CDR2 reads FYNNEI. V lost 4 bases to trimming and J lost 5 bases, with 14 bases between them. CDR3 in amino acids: CASSAVGSWYGYTF. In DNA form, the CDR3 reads TGTGCCAGCAGTGCGGTAGGGAGTTGGTATGGCTACACCTTC.

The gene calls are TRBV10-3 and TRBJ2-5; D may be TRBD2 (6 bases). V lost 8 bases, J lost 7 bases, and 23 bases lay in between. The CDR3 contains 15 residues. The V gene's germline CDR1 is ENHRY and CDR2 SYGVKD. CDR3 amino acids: CAIGGTSRGQGTQYF. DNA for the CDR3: TGTGCCATCGGGGGTACTAGCCGAGGGCAGGGGACCCAGTACTTC.

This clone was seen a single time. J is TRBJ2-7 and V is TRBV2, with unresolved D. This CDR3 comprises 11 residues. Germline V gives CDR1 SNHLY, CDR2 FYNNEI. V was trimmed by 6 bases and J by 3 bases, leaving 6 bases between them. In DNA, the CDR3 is TGTGCCAGCAGATTGTTCTACGAGCAGTACTTC. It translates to CASRLFYEQYF.

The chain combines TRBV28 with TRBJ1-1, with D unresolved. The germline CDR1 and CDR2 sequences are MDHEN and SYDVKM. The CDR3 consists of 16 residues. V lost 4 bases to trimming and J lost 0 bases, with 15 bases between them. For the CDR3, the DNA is TGTGCCAGCAGTTCGTGGGCAGCCGGATTGAACACTGAAGCTTTCTTT. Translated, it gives CASSSWAAGLNTEAFF.

The CDR3 region has the DNA TGCGCCAGCGACCGGCAGGGGGGTACCAGCTCCTACAATGAGCAGTTCTTC. Its translation is CASDRQGGTSSYNEQFF. V gene TRBV5-1 combines with J gene TRBJ2-1, with D tentatively TRBD1 (7 bases). The V gene lost 7 bases and the J gene lost 0 bases, with 20 bases spanning the gap. The CDR3 is made up of 17 amino acids. Germline values: CDR1 SGHRS, CDR2 YFSETQ.

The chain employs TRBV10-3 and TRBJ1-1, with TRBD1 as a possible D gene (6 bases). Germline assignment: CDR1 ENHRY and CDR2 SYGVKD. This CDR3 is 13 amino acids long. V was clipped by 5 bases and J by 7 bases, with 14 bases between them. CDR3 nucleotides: TGTGCCATCAGTCCCCCAGGGGCCCGTGAAGCTTTCTTT. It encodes CAISPPGAREAFF.

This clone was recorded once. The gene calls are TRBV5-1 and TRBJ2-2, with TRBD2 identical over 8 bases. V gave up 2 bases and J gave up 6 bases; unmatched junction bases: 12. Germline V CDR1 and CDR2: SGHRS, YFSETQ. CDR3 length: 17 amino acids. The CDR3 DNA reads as TGCGCCAGCAGCTTTACCGGGACTAGTCGCCCCGCCGGGGAGCTGTTTTTT. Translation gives CASSFTGTSRPAGELFF.

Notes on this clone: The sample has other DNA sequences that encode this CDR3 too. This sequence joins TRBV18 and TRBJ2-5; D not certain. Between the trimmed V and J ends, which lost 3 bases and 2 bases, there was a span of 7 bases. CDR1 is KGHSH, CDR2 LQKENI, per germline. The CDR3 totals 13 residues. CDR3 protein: CASSPGLQETQYF. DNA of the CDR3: TGTGCCAGCTCACCGGGCTTGCAAGAGACCCAGTACTTC. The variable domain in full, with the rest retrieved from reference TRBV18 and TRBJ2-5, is NAGVMQNPRHLVRRRGQEARLRCSPMKGHSHVYWYRQLPEEGLKFMVYLQKENIIDESGMPKERFSAEFPKEGPSILRIQQVVRGDSAAYFCASSPGLQETQYFGPGTRLLVL.

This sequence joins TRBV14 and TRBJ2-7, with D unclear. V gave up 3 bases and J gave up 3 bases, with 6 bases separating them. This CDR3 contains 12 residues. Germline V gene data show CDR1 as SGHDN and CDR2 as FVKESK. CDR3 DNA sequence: TGTGCCAGCAGCCAGACATACTACGAGCAGTACTTC. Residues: CASSQTYYEQYF.